These 18 T cell receptor beta chains originate from one sample sequenced in a study of post-analysis software for immune sequencing data. Study conclusions and caveats: Four or five TRBV segments were more frequent in patients than controls; TRBV5-6, TRBV5-1 and TRBV20-1 belonged to this group.

These TCRs' antigens remain unknown. Unique molecular identifiers were built into the TCR beta cDNA libraries. MiXCR, applied by TCRdb to the PCR reads, yields one record per CDR3 protein. Of about 460,000 distinct CDR3 sequences listed, roughly 46% are singletons. The sequencing sample was made of blood. The receptors shown here come from a girl between 10 and 17 years old with multiple sclerosis.

The V call is TRBV27, the J call TRBJ2-1; weak D call: TRBD2 (5 bases). The J call may be incorrect, as the DNA end agrees better with TRBJ2-7. CDR1 is MNHEY and CDR2 is SMNVEV in the germline V gene (reference sequence). The CDR3 is made up of 13 amino acids. The CDR3 nucleotides read TGTGCCAGCAGTTTCGAGGGTTACAATGAGCAGTACTTC. Residues: CASSFEGYNEQYF.

The CDR3 DNA reads TGTGCCAGCAGCCTCGGGCGAGAGCAGCCCCAGCATTTT. It yields the protein CASSLGREQPQHF. The chain joins TRBV6-5 to TRBJ1-5; no definite D call. Germline CDR1 reads MNHEY; CDR2 reads SVGAGI. V was cut by 6 bases and J by 7 bases, with 13 bases left in between. The CDR3 consists of 13 residues.

The rearrangement links TRBV12-3 or TRBV12-4 to TRBJ1-2; D gene uncertain. V was cut by 5 bases and J by 3 bases, with 10 bases left in between. This CDR3 is built from 13 residues. CDR3: CASSHGRDYGYTF. The CDR3 region has the DNA TGTGCCAGCAGTCACGGACGGGACTATGGCTACACCTTC.

The chain links TRBV12-3 or TRBV12-4 to TRBJ1-1; TRBD1 matches at 9 bases. The junction had 6 bases not matched to a gene; V was cut back by 6 bases and J by 1 base. The CDR3 loop spans 15 amino acids. In DNA, the CDR3 is TGTGCCAGCAGGTCGGGACAGGGAGGGAACACTGAAGCTTTCTTT. Translated, it gives CASRSGQGGNTEAFF.

V gene TRBV27 combines with J gene TRBJ2-1, with 9 bases fitting TRBD1. This CDR3 has 14 residues. CDR1 and CDR2 from the germline V gene are MNHEY and SMNVEV (reference sequence). V dropped 3 bases and J dropped 5; count of bases not matched to a gene: 2. CDR3 DNA sequence: TGTGCCAGCAGTTTTGGGGACAGGGACAATGAGCAGTTCTTC. Translated, it gives CASSFGDRDNEQFF.

With regard to this clonotype: At one boundary the junction diverges from the germline segment, which might be a read error. The chain recombines TRBV5-1 with TRBJ1-1, with D possibly being TRBD1 (5 bases). This CDR3 contains 14 residues. Germline V lookup: CDR1 SGHRS, CDR2 YFSETQ. CDR3 nucleotides: TGTGCCAGCAGTTTGTTTGACAGGAACACTGAAGCTTTCTTT. The encoded protein is CASSLFDRNTEAFF.

This clonotype was detected only a few times. This chain links TRBV12-3 or TRBV12-4 with TRBJ1-5; 8 bases line up with TRBD1. The ends lost 7 bases at V and 7 bases at J; junction bases unmatched: 6. The CDR3 consists of 13 residues. The CDR3, as DNA: TGTGCCAGCACTCAGGGGGCTCAACAGCCCCAGCATTTT. It yields the protein CASTQGAQQPQHF.

The J gene is TRBJ2-5, the V gene TRBV6-5; TRBD1 is a possible D gene (5 bases). The germline V gene encodes CDR1 MNHEY and CDR2 SVGAGI. Trimming took off 9 bases at V and 1 base at J, with 9 bases between the two ends. This CDR3 is built from 12 residues. CDR3 region: CASYRSQETQYF. The CDR3 nucleotides are TGTGCCAGTTACAGGTCCCAAGAGACCCAGTACTTC.

The CDR3 bases are TGCAGTGCCGCGACTAGCGGATATAGCACAGATACGCAGTATTTT. Protein sequence: CSAATSGYSTDTQYF. V usage is TRBV20-1 and J usage is TRBJ2-3; 9 bases match TRBD2. The CDR3 covers 15 residues. Per the germline V gene, CDR1 is DFQATT and CDR2 is SNEGSKA (reference sequence). J was trimmed by 0 bases and V by 6 bases; bases with no gene match: 7.

The chain recombines TRBV7-3 with TRBJ1-6; D is unclear. V was cut by 4 bases and J by 6 bases, with 10 bases left in between. CDR3 length equals 14 residues. The germline V gene has CDR1 SGHTA and CDR2 FQGTGA. The CDR3 region is CASSSEKPNSPLHF. In DNA form, the CDR3 reads TGTGCCAGCAGCTCCGAAAAACCTAATTCACCCCTCCACTTT.

The gene calls are TRBV5-6 and TRBJ1-2; 7 positions match TRBD1. This CDR3 is 16 amino acids long. Germline V gives CDR1 SGHDT, CDR2 YYEEEE. The ends lost 1 base at V and 8 bases at J; junction bases unmatched: 14. CDR3 residues: CASSLLADRALFGYTF. The CDR3 DNA follows: TGTGCCAGCAGCTTGTTGGCCGACAGGGCCCTCTTCGGCTACACCTTC.

The J gene is TRBJ2-2, the V gene TRBV20-1, with D uncertain. Germline V gene sequence: CDR1 DFQATT, CDR2 SNEGSKA (reference sequence). This CDR3 is built from 14 residues. V was shortened by 1 base and J by 1 base, with 7 bases between the two germline ends. In DNA form, the CDR3 reads TGCAGTGCTAGAGGCCGACTGAACACCGGGGAGCTGTTTTTT. Its translation is CSARGRLNTGELFF.

The J gene is TRBJ2-5, the V gene TRBV5-1, with 7 bases matching TRBD1. The assigned J gene may be wrong: the sequence end matches TRBJ2-7 better. Looked up from germline, CDR1 is SGHRS and CDR2 is YFSETQ. This CDR3 has 17 amino acids. In DNA, the CDR3 is TGCGCCAGCAGCTTGTCAGATCCGGCGACAGGGCTCTACGAGCAGTACTTC. Protein product: CASSLSDPATGLYEQYF.

The V call is TRBV12-3 or TRBV12-4, the J call TRBJ2-5; 8 bases line up with TRBD2. Losses at the gene ends were 8 bases for V and 1 base for J; bases not matched to a gene: 6. CDR3 length: 14 residues. The CDR3 region is CASRSGAFQETQYF. The CDR3 DNA is TGTGCCAGCCGTAGCGGGGCCTTCCAAGAGACCCAGTACTTC.

This clonotype was detected a few times. The chain carries TRBV9 and TRBJ1-5; D is unresolved. CDR3 length: 14 residues. CDR1 SGDLS and CDR2 YYNGEE come from the germline V gene. V shed 0 bases and J shed 6 bases, with 10 bases lying between them. Here the CDR3 DNA reads TGTGCCAGCAGCGTAGTCCCCGGAGGTCAGCCCCAGCATTTT. Translation gives CASSVVPGGQPQHF.

The V call is TRBV18, the J call TRBJ1-2; D ambiguous. Germline CDR1 reads KGHSH; CDR2 reads LQKENI. The CDR3 spans 15 residues. The germline V and J ends were trimmed by 2 bases and 1 base, with 11 bases remaining between them. DNA of the CDR3: TGTGCCAGCTCACCAGAGGCACGAATTAACTATGGCTACACCTTC. It yields the protein CASSPEARINYGYTF.

The V call is TRBV18, the J call TRBJ2-4; no clear D. The CDR3 totals 14 residues. The V end lost 6 bases, the J end lost 2 bases, and 11 bases lay between the germline ends. CDR1 KGHSH and CDR2 LQKENI come from the germline V gene. This CDR3 is CASSGWNPKNIQYF. As DNA, the CDR3 is TGTGCCAGCTCGGGGTGGAACCCCAAAAACATTCAGTACTTC.

Comments on this clonotype: Since a much larger clone is just one base distant, this may be a read error. The DNA for the CDR3 is TGTGCCAGCTCACCCTGTCCGGGTTACCAAGAGACCCAGTACTTC. It is translated as CASSPCPGYQETQYF. The J gene is TRBJ2-5, the V gene TRBV18; D ambiguous. The CDR3 sequence is 15 residues long. V was clipped by 3 bases and J by 0 bases, with 11 bases between them. CDR1 KGHSH and CDR2 LQKENI come from the germline V gene. The full variable domain, completed using reference TRBV18 and TRBJ2-5, is NAGVMQNPRHLVRRRGQEARLRCSPMKGHSHVYWYRQLPEEGLKFMVYLQKENIIDESGMPKERFSAEFPKEGPSILRIQQVVRGDSAAYFCASSPCPGYQETQYFGPGTRLLVL.